The clone carrying this T cell receptor beta chain was detected only a few times. Its antigen is as yet unknown. Trimming removed 8 bases from V and 4 bases from J; junction bases left unmatched: 12. The CDR3 runs to 15 residues. This record belongs to a study of T-cell memory formation after mild COVID-19. Study-wide points: CD4+ contracting clones were mainly CM and EM; CD8+ ones, EMRA.

TCRdb processed the 5' RACE reads anew with MiXCR; each CDR3 protein has one entry. The repertoire consists of roughly 170,000 distinct CDR3 sequences, with under 20% occurring once and the leading ten covering 3.9%. Material for sequencing was PBMCs or a T cell subset sorted from them (not recorded which). The origin of this receptor is a man aged 18 to 29 who had mild COVID-19 (a few samples of this study predate the infection). Cell type and time point are not known. The rearrangement uses TRBV12-3 or TRBV12-4 and TRBJ2-5, with 8 bases matching TRBD2. The CDR3 spells CASSGAGGRIETQYF. CDR3 coding DNA: TGTGCCAGCTCCGGGGCGGGGGGCCGAATAGAGACCCAGTACTTC.